A selection of T cell receptor beta chains follows, all from one sample in a study of cytomegalovirus exposure and HLA in healthy donors. The data were produced by immunoSEQ multiplex PCR, yet TCRdb's version contains in-frame clones alone and is incomplete. Of approximately 75,000 clones listed, 75% to 85% are singletons. Specimen: PBMCs. These receptors originate from a man aged 65 to 85 in good health and CMV-seropositive. CDR3s include the opening cysteine and the closing phenylalanine or tryptophan. D genes are given only for firm matches. For some rows the clone size is stated as once, few or many, or as a class when expanded; others skip it.

v_gene: TRBV19
abundance: -
d_gene: TRBD1
j_gene: TRBJ1-6
CDR3aa: CASSISQPGGSPLHF
CDR3nt: TGTGCCAGTAGTATAAGTCAGCCAGGGGGTTCACCCCTCCACTTT

v_gene: TRBV11-2
abundance: -
d_gene: TRBD1
j_gene: TRBJ2-1
CDR3aa: CASSSGTAHYNEQFF
CDR3nt: TGTGCCAGCAGCTCCGGGACAGCTCACTACAATGAGCAGTTCTTC

v_gene: TRBV28
abundance: once
d_gene: TRBD1
j_gene: TRBJ1-1
CDR3aa: CASSLGGQVNTEAFF
CDR3nt: TGTGCCAGCAGTTTAGGGGGACAGGTTAACACTGAAGCTTTCTTT

v_gene: TRBV7-2
abundance: -
d_gene: TRBD2
j_gene: TRBJ2-3
CDR3aa: CASSLAHGRGGTDTQYF
CDR3nt: TGTGCCAGCAGCTTAGCCCACGGGCGGGGGGGCACAGATACGCAGTATTTT

v_gene: TRBV4-1
abundance: -
d_gene: -
j_gene: TRBJ2-7
CDR3aa: CASSQDPIPSYEQYF
CDR3nt: TGCGCCAGCAGCCAAGACCCTATTCCATCCTACGAGCAGTACTTC

v_gene: TRBV29-1
abundance: -
d_gene: TRBD1
j_gene: TRBJ2-5
CDR3aa: CSVGSTGTQETQYF
CDR3nt: TGCAGCGTTGGATCGACAGGGACCCAAGAGACCCAGTACTTC

v_gene: TRBV5-1
abundance: once
d_gene: -
j_gene: TRBJ2-5
CDR3aa: CASSPQGQETQYF
CDR3nt: TGCGCCAGCAGCCCGCAGGGTCAAGAGACCCAGTACTTC

v_gene: TRBV5-1
abundance: -
d_gene: -
j_gene: TRBJ1-1
CDR3aa: CASSLGATNTEAFF
CDR3nt: TGCGCCAGCAGCTTGGGGGCCACGAACACTGAAGCTTTCTTT

v_gene: TRBV2
abundance: -
d_gene: -
j_gene: TRBJ1-3
CDR3aa: CASSESPVPGNTIYF
CDR3nt: TGTGCCAGCAGTGAGTCCCCGGTACCTGGAAACACCATATATTTT

v_gene: TRBV7-2
abundance: -
d_gene: -
j_gene: TRBJ2-2
CDR3aa: CASRQRGGSGELFF
CDR3nt: TGTGCCAGCAGACAAAGGGGAGGTAGCGGGGAGCTGTTTTTT

v_gene: TRBV6-6
abundance: -
d_gene: TRBD1
j_gene: TRBJ2-7
CDR3aa: CASTAAGGQGTEQYF
CDR3nt: TGTGCCAGCACCGCTGCGGGGGGACAGGGGACTGAGCAGTACTTC

v_gene: TRBV6-1
abundance: few
d_gene: -
j_gene: TRBJ2-6
CDR3aa: CASSVDGSSGANVLTF
CDR3nt: TGTGCCAGCAGTGTAGACGGGAGCTCTGGGGCCAACGTCCTGACTTTC

v_gene: TRBV2
abundance: -
d_gene: TRBD1
j_gene: TRBJ1-2
CDR3aa: CASRGQGSYGYTF
CDR3nt: TGTGCCAGCAGGGGACAGGGGTCCTATGGCTACACCTTC

v_gene: TRBV6-5
abundance: -
d_gene: TRBD2
j_gene: TRBJ2-7
CDR3aa: CASSYSLAGTYEQYF
CDR3nt: TGTGCCAGCAGTTACTCCCTAGCGGGGACCTACGAGCAGTACTTC

v_gene: TRBV27
abundance: -
d_gene: -
j_gene: TRBJ2-2
CDR3aa: CASSLVEAGELFF
CDR3nt: TGTGCCAGCAGTTTAGTGGAGGCCGGGGAGCTGTTTTTT

v_gene: TRBV11-2
abundance: -
d_gene: -
j_gene: TRBJ1-1
CDR3aa: CASSLTRGGEAFF
CDR3nt: TGTGCCAGCAGCTTAACACGCGGTGGTGAAGCTTTCTTT

v_gene: TRBV7-8
abundance: -
d_gene: TRBD1
j_gene: TRBJ1-3
CDR3aa: CASSTRDRPFSGNTIYF
CDR3nt: TGTGCCAGCAGCACTCGGGACAGGCCTTTCTCTGGAAACACCATATATTTT

v_gene: TRBV28
abundance: -
d_gene: -
j_gene: TRBJ2-7
CDR3aa: CASSPSLGVYEQYF
CDR3nt: TGTGCCAGCAGTCCAAGCCTAGGAGTCTACGAGCAGTACTTC

v_gene: TRBV7-7
abundance: -
d_gene: TRBD1
j_gene: TRBJ2-5
CDR3aa: CASSSGGTGRETQYF
CDR3nt: TGTGCTAGCAGCTCCGGGGGGACAGGGCGAGAGACCCAGTACTTC

v_gene: TRBV5-6
abundance: -
d_gene: -
j_gene: TRBJ2-2
CDR3aa: CASSFHTGELFF
CDR3nt: TGTGCCAGCAGCTTTCATACCGGGGAGCTGTTTTTT

v_gene: TRBV10-3
abundance: -
d_gene: TRBD1
j_gene: TRBJ1-2
CDR3aa: CAISETGGANGYTF
CDR3nt: TGTGCCATCAGTGAAACAGGGGGCGCAAATGGCTACACCTTC

v_gene: TRBV9
abundance: -
d_gene: TRBD1
j_gene: TRBJ2-5
CDR3aa: CASSVGPDRVETQYF
CDR3nt: TGTGCCAGCAGCGTGGGTCCAGACAGGGTTGAGACCCAGTACTTC

v_gene: TRBV4-1
abundance: -
d_gene: TRBD1
j_gene: TRBJ2-2
CDR3aa: CASSQGTGNTGELFF
CDR3nt: TGCGCCAGCAGCCAGGGGACAGGTAACACCGGGGAGCTGTTTTTT

v_gene: TRBV5-4
abundance: -
d_gene: -
j_gene: TRBJ1-1
CDR3aa: CASSFREDTEAFF
CDR3nt: TGTGCCAGCAGCTTTAGGGAGGACACTGAAGCTTTCTTT

v_gene: TRBV5-1
abundance: -
d_gene: TRBD2
j_gene: TRBJ2-5
CDR3aa: CASSMGLAGETQYF
CDR3nt: TGCGCCAGCAGCATGGGACTAGCGGGAGAGACCCAGTACTTC

v_gene: TRBV4-1
abundance: few
d_gene: -
j_gene: TRBJ1-1
CDR3aa: CASSQGSQAGTEAFF
CDR3nt: TGCGCCAGCAGCCAAGGTTCACAGGCGGGGACTGAAGCTTTCTTT

v_gene: TRBV18
abundance: -
d_gene: -
j_gene: TRBJ2-2
CDR3aa: CASSASYGRNTGELFF
CDR3nt: TGTGCCAGCTCAGCTAGCTATGGAAGGAACACCGGGGAGCTGTTTTTT

v_gene: TRBV7-9
abundance: -
d_gene: TRBD2
j_gene: TRBJ2-5
CDR3aa: CASSLVGGGETQYF
CDR3nt: TGTGCCAGCAGCTTAGTGGGGGGGGGAGAGACCCAGTACTTC

v_gene: TRBV29-1
abundance: -
d_gene: -
j_gene: TRBJ2-3
CDR3aa: CSVEGATSTDTQYF
CDR3nt: TGCAGCGTTGAGGGGGCTACTAGCACAGATACGCAGTATTTT

v_gene: TRBV28
abundance: -
d_gene: -
j_gene: TRBJ1-2
CDR3aa: CASSFGDDRRGYTF
CDR3nt: TGTGCCAGCAGTTTTGGAGACGACCGAAGGGGCTACACCTTC

v_gene: TRBV5-4
abundance: -
d_gene: -
j_gene: TRBJ2-3
CDR3aa: CASSSPGGGPTDTQYF
CDR3nt: TGTGCCAGCAGCTCACCGGGGGGCGGGCCCACAGATACGCAGTATTTT

v_gene: TRBV10-3
abundance: once
d_gene: TRBD1
j_gene: TRBJ1-6
CDR3aa: CAISEGRGLNNSPLHF
CDR3nt: TGTGCCATCAGTGAGGGCAGGGGGTTGAATAATTCACCCCTCCACTTT

v_gene: TRBV6-4
abundance: -
d_gene: TRBD2
j_gene: TRBJ2-1
CDR3aa: CASSVTGTSGYNEQFF
CDR3nt: TGTGCCAGCAGTGTTACCGGGACTAGCGGATACAATGAGCAGTTCTTC

v_gene: TRBV7-8
abundance: -
d_gene: TRBD2
j_gene: TRBJ2-1
CDR3aa: CASSSPGTSGRTEQFF
CDR3nt: TGTGCCAGCAGCTCACCCGGAACTAGCGGGAGGACTGAGCAGTTCTTC

v_gene: TRBV6-6
abundance: once
d_gene: -
j_gene: TRBJ1-1
CDR3aa: CASRGAGTEAFF
CDR3nt: TGTGCCAGCCGAGGGGCGGGAACTGAAGCTTTCTTT

v_gene: TRBV6-1
abundance: few
d_gene: TRBD1
j_gene: TRBJ2-2
CDR3aa: CASTGTEVTGELFF
CDR3nt: TGTGCCAGCACCGGGACAGAGGTAACCGGGGAGCTGTTTTTT

v_gene: TRBV19
abundance: few
d_gene: -
j_gene: TRBJ2-1
CDR3aa: CASSIQGGGYNEQFF
CDR3nt: TGTGCCAGTAGTATACAGGGAGGGGGCTACAATGAGCAGTTCTTC

v_gene: TRBV10-3
abundance: -
d_gene: TRBD1
j_gene: TRBJ1-5
CDR3aa: CAIKGAEDQPQHF
CDR3nt: TGTGCCATCAAGGGGGCAGAAGATCAGCCCCAGCATTTT

v_gene: TRBV7-2
abundance: -
d_gene: TRBD1
j_gene: TRBJ1-2
CDR3aa: CASSLQGADRLRGGYTF
CDR3nt: TGTGCCAGCAGTTTACAGGGGGCAGACAGGCTTCGGGGAGGCTACACCTTC

v_gene: TRBV7-2
abundance: -
d_gene: TRBD1
j_gene: TRBJ1-6
CDR3aa: CASSLKTGGSYNSPLHF
CDR3nt: TGTGCCAGCAGCCTTAAGACAGGGGGCTCCTATAATTCACCCCTCCACTTT